This entry lists 16 T cell receptor beta chains sequenced from one sample in a study of T cell responses to AZD1222 COVID-19 vaccine. Method: immunoSEQ multiplex PCR; TCRdb's copy keeps in-frame clones and lacks some. The sample lists approximately 120,000 clones; around 92% were seen once. This specimen consisted of peripheral blood, obtained on day 0 of AZD1222 vaccination. The receptors come from an adult in good health.

This chain uses TRBV27 with TRBJ2-3, with 12 bases lining up with TRBD2. There are 19 residues in the CDR3. Unmatched junction bases numbered 9, after V lost 1 base and J lost 1 base. Germline V gene sequence: CDR1 MNHEY, CDR2 SMNVEV (reference sequence). The CDR3 spells CASSLFPSGRASRTDTQYF. The CDR3 bases are TGTGCCAGCAGTTTATTTCCTAGCGGGAGGGCCTCCCGCACAGATACGCAGTATTTT.

The chain employs TRBV30 and TRBJ2-3, with 8 positions matching TRBD1. CDR3 length equals 15 residues. After removal of 4 bases from V and 4 bases from J, the junction contained 10 bases not matched to a gene. Germline V gene lookup returns CDR1 GTSNPN and CDR2 SVGIG (reference sequence). The DNA for the CDR3 is TGTGCCTGGAAAGGATGGGGGACAGGCGCAGATACGCAGTATTTT. Its translation is CAWKGWGTGADTQYF.

The V call is TRBV10-2, the J call TRBJ1-4; possible D gene TRBD1, 5 bases. Germline assignment: CDR1 WSHSY and CDR2 SAAADI. V lost 2 bases and J 3 bases, leaving 7 bases between the germline ends. This CDR3 is built from 14 residues. CDR3 in DNA: TGCGCCAGCAGTGAGGGGGCTGCTAATGAAAAACTGTTTTTT. It encodes CASSEGAANEKLFF.

CDR3 coding DNA: TGTGCCAGCAGCTCCCACTGGGAAGCTTTCTTT. The encoded protein is CASSSHWEAFF. The V gene is TRBV3-1 (or the pseudogene TRBV3-2), the J gene TRBJ1-1, with D unclear. Germline V CDR1 and CDR2: LGHDT, YNNKEL (reference sequence). V shed 5 bases and J shed 8 bases, with 9 bases lying between them. The CDR3 runs to 11 residues.

The chain uses TRBV27 and TRBJ1-2; 7 bases fit TRBD1. CDR1 and CDR2 (germline): MNHEY, SMNVEV (reference sequence). The CDR3 totals 13 residues. The V and J ends lost 3 bases and 5 bases, in that order; junction bases with no gene match: 3. The CDR3 loop reads CASSFLRGYGYTF. The CDR3 DNA follows: TGTGCCAGCAGTTTTCTCAGGGGGTATGGCTACACCTTC.

The DNA for the CDR3 is TGCGCCAGCAGCCCGGTTCCCCAGAGCTCCTACGAGCAGTACTTC. It codes for CASSPVPQSSYEQYF. This chain uses TRBV5-1 with TRBJ2-7; D not resolved. The length of the CDR3 is 15 residues. V was shortened by 4 bases and J by 0 bases, with 14 bases between the two germline ends. CDR1 and CDR2 from the germline V gene are SGHRS and YFSETQ.

The chain recombines TRBV10-3 with TRBJ1-1; D is ambiguous. Germline V gene lookup returns CDR1 ENHRY and CDR2 SYGVKD. The length of the CDR3 is 12 residues. Trimming took 5 bases from V and 6 from J, leaving 10 bases between them. The DNA for the CDR3 is TGTGCCATCAGTCCCGCGCAGCCTGAAGCTTTCTTT. The encoded protein is CAISPAQPEAFF.

V is TRBV6-2 or TRBV6-3 and J is TRBJ1-5; D may be TRBD1 (5 bases). The length of the CDR3 is 19 residues. Per germline, CDR1 MNHEY and CDR2 SVGEGT. V shed 4 bases and J shed 2 bases, with 24 bases lying between them. The CDR3: CASSSPWGRDYSGNQPQHF. As DNA, the CDR3 is TGTGCCAGCAGTTCTCCTTGGGGCAGAGACTATAGCGGCAATCAGCCCCAGCATTTT.

V usage is TRBV4-1 and J usage is TRBJ1-4, with D possibly TRBD1 on 5 matching bases. CDR1 and CDR2 (germline): MGHRA, YSYEKL. The CDR3 contains 16 residues. The V gene lost 0 bases and the J gene lost 8 bases, with 16 bases spanning the gap. The CDR3 protein is CASSQDLGARGEKLFF. The CDR3 nucleotides are TGCGCCAGCAGCCAAGATTTAGGGGCGAGGGGCGAAAAACTGTTTTTT.

A few counts support this clone. The rearrangement joins TRBV5-4 to TRBJ2-1, with a tentative D call TRBD2 (5 bases). The CDR3 loop spans 17 amino acids. CDR1 is SGHNT, CDR2 YYREEE, per germline (reference sequence). V was cut by 3 bases and J by 5 bases, with 21 bases left in between. The DNA of the CDR3 is TGTGCCAGCAGCTCGCCCCTCGGAGCGGCCCCAAACAATGAGCAGTTCTTC. It translates to CASSSPLGAAPNNEQFF.

The chain is built from TRBV5-1 and TRBJ1-2, with D possibly TRBD1 on 5 matching bases. The CDR3 sequence is 15 residues long. In germline, CDR1 is SGHRS, CDR2 YFSETQ. Trimming removed 2 bases at V and 3 bases at J, with 14 bases between. As DNA, the CDR3 is TGCGCCAGCAGCTTAAATGCGGGGCTCTACTATGGCTACACCTTC. Its protein is CASSLNAGLYYGYTF.

The chain employs TRBV27 and TRBJ1-1; D ambiguous. With 2 bases removed from V and 10 bases from J, the gap between germline ends came to 20 bases. Germline lookup yields CDR1 MNHEY and CDR2 SMNVEV (reference sequence). The CDR3 is 15 residues long. The CDR3 reads CASSLRPPAEGVAFF. The CDR3 DNA sequence: TGTGCCAGCAGTTTAAGGCCCCCCGCAGAAGGAGTAGCTTTCTTT.

The chain links TRBV7-3 to TRBJ2-3, with 12 bases lining up with TRBD2. Germline CDR1 reads SGHTA; CDR2 reads FQGTGA. J lost 4 bases, V lost 5 bases, and 13 bases had no gene match. The CDR3 consists of 18 residues. CDR3 in DNA: TGTGCCAGCAGCCCCCAGGCTAGCGGGAGGGCCTTTCCAGATACGCAGTATTTT. Encoded protein: CASSPQASGRAFPDTQYF.

The rearrangement joins TRBV6-5 to TRBJ1-1, with a weak D call TRBD1 (6 bases). V dropped 7 bases and J dropped 5 bases, with 20 bases sitting between them. The CDR3 has 15 residues. Germline V lookup: CDR1 MNHEY, CDR2 SVGAGI. CDR3 sequence (DNA): TGTGCCAGCAACCCTGCGGGGGGCGAGGGGACTGAAGCTTTCTTT. This translates into CASNPAGGEGTEAFF.

This chain connects TRBV10-3 to TRBJ2-5; 12 nucleotides match TRBD2. The CDR3 loop spans 15 amino acids. Unmatched junction bases numbered 3, after V lost 3 bases and J lost 4 bases. Germline V gene sequence: CDR1 ENHRY, CDR2 SYGVKD. The CDR3 spells CAISDSLAGGETQYF. The DNA for the CDR3 is TGTGCCATCAGTGATTCACTAGCGGGAGGAGAGACCCAGTACTTC.

In this sample, this clone turned up once. The V gene is TRBV24-1, the J gene TRBJ2-5, with D perhaps matching TRBD2 (5 bases). This CDR3 has 13 residues. Trimming stripped 7 bases from V and 5 bases from J, with 13 bases between. CDR1 is KGHDR, CDR2 SFDVKD, per germline. In nucleotides, the CDR3 is TGTGCCACCAGCCCGAAGGGCGGGGAGACCCAGTACTTC. It yields the protein CATSPKGGETQYF.